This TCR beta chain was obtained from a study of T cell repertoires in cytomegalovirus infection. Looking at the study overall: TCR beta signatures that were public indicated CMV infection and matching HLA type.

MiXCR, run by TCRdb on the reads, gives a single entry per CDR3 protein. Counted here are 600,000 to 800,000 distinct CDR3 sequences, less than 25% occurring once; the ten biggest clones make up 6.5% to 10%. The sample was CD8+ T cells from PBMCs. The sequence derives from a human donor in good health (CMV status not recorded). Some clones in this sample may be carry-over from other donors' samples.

The CDR3 DNA is TGTGCCAGCAGAGGACAGGGAGTCCACGAGCAGTACGTC. It yields the protein CASRGQGVHEQYV. The chain is built from TRBV2 and TRBJ2-7; 8 positions match TRBD1. CDR3 length: 13 residues. Germline V gene data show CDR1 as SNHLY and CDR2 as FYNNEI. V shed 6 bases and J 5 bases; nucleotides not matched to a gene: 6.